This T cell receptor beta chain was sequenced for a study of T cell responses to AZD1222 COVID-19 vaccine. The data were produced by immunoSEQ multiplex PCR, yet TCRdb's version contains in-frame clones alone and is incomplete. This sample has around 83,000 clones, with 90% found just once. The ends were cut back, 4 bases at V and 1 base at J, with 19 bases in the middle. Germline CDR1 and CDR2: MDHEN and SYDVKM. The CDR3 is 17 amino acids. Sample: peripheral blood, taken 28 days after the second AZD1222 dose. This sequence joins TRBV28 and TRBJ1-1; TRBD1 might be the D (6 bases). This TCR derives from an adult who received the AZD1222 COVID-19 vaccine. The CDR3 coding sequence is TGTGCCAGCAGTTCGCTTCCTGGGACATCCGAGAACACTGAAGCTTTCTTT. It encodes CASSSLPGTSENTEAFF.